This T cell receptor beta chain was sequenced during a study of T cells in women clearing cervical HPV infection. Study at large: Case blood drawn at lesion detection; control blood after infection cleared.

In the case of this clone: The read comes to an end 3 residues before the CDR3 does, leaving the germline J gene to fill in the end.

The V end lost 0 bases, the J end lost 2 bases, and 11 bases lay between the germline ends. Germline assignment: CDR1 DFQATT and CDR2 SNEGSKA (reference sequence). The CDR3 runs 14 residues. TCRdb's copy holds only in-frame clones and misses some; the assay was immunoSEQ multiplex PCR. This sample's table reports tens of thousands of clones. HPV was found by MY09/MY11 PCR and dot-blot genotyping. Sequencing used blood buffy coat. The genes are TRBV20-1 and TRBJ2-7; a weak D match, TRBD2 (5 bases). The receptor was derived from a woman aged 18-70 years with a cervical HPV16 infection that either progressed to CIN3+ or cleared (not recorded which). The CDR3 region is CSARDSQRPYEQYF. CDR3 bases read: TGCAGTGCTAGAGATTCACAGCGGCCCTACGAG.